The 17 T cell receptor beta chains in this list originate from one sample, sequenced in a study of a mutant IDH1 vaccine in newly diagnosed glioma. Generated by immunoSEQ multiplex PCR, the TCRdb table keeps only in-frame clones and is missing some. The table shows some 42,000 clones, with 75% to 85% occurring only once. These receptors lack a known antigen. Regarding time point: week 35, safety follow-up. Alongside topical imiquimod, each dose of vaccine comprised 300 ug of mutant IDH1 20-mer peptide. The sequenced sample was PBMCs, obtained from a glioma patient whose treatment included an IDH1 peptide vaccine. These receptor sequences come from a woman aged 45 to 65 with glioma.

V and J are TRBV7-2 and TRBJ1-1; 8 bases are a match to TRBD1. The germline V gene encodes CDR1 SGHTA and CDR2 FQGNSA. Trimming took 5 bases from V and 1 from J; bases not matched to a gene: 6. This CDR3 is 15 amino acids long. The CDR3 sequence is CASSGQGAGNTEAFF. CDR3 nucleotides: TGTGCCAGCAGCGGACAGGGTGCTGGGAACACTGAAGCTTTCTTT. The whole variable domain, remainder taken from reference TRBV7-2 and TRBJ1-1, is GAGVSQSPSNKVTEKGKDVELRCDPISGHTALYWYRQSLGQGLEFLIYFQGNSAPDKSGLPSDRFSAERTGGSVSTLTIQRTQQEDSAVYLCASSGQGAGNTEAFFGQGTRLTVV.

The rearrangement joins TRBV7-9 to TRBJ1-4, with D unresolved. Trimming took off 3 bases at V and 4 bases at J, with 15 bases between the two ends. CDR1 and CDR2 from the germline V gene are SEHNR and FQNEAQ (reference sequence). The CDR3 extends over 16 amino acids. The DNA of the CDR3 is TGTGCCAGCAGCTTCCGAGGGCGGGCGGATAATGAAAAACTGTTTTTT. This sequence encodes CASSFRGRADNEKLFF.

The J gene is TRBJ1-2, the V gene TRBV7-2; D is unclear. The CDR3 extends over 16 amino acids. Trimming cost V 5 bases and J 5 bases, with 21 bases left between them. CDR1 and CDR2 (germline): SGHTA, FQGNSA. CDR3 DNA sequence: TGTGCCAGCAGCAAAGGGAGTGACGCAGTACTTTATGGCTACACCTTC. Its protein product is CASSKGSDAVLYGYTF. The full variable domain, with the rest looked up from reference TRBV7-2 and TRBJ1-2, is GAGVSQSPSNKVTEKGKDVELRCDPISGHTALYWYRQSLGQGLEFLIYFQGNSAPDKSGLPSDRFSAERTGGSVSTLTIQRTQQEDSAVYLCASSKGSDAVLYGYTFGSGTRLTVV.

The chain joins TRBV5-8 to TRBJ1-4, with unresolved D. The CDR3 loop spans 14 amino acids. Trimming stripped 5 bases from V and 3 bases from J, with 11 bases between. Germline lookup yields CDR1 SGHTS and CDR2 YDEGEE. The CDR3 DNA follows: TGTGCCAGCAGTCCGAGGGTCTCTAATGAAAAACTGTTTTTT. This codes for CASSPRVSNEKLFF.

This clone is classed as medium-sized. This chain connects TRBV9 to TRBJ1-2, with TRBD1 identical over 7 bases. This CDR3 is 14 amino acids long. Looked up from germline, CDR1 is SGDLS and CDR2 is YYNGEE. V shed 4 bases, J shed 1 base, and the junction held 4 bases outside the gene matches. The CDR3 here is CASSPGGSNYGYTF. For the CDR3, the DNA is TGTGCCAGCAGCCCAGGGGGAAGTAACTATGGCTACACCTTC.

This chain links TRBV6-5 with TRBJ1-1; D possibly corresponds to TRBD1 (6 bases). CDR1 and CDR2 from the germline V gene are MNHEY and SVGAGI. V was cut by 0 bases and J by 6 bases, with 14 bases left in between. The CDR3 length is 15 residues. The CDR3 DNA is TGTGCCAGCAGTTACTCGGTACCGGGACACCCTGAAGCTTTCTTT. Translation: CASSYSVPGHPEAFF.

In this sample, this clone turned up once. The chain carries TRBV4-1 and TRBJ1-3; D unclear. This CDR3 contains 14 residues. V lost 0 bases, J lost 4 bases, and 7 bases lay in between. Germline V gives CDR1 MGHRA, CDR2 YSYEKL. The CDR3 protein is CASSQEWGGNTIYF. The CDR3 coding sequence is TGCGCCAGCAGCCAAGAGTGGGGAGGAAACACCATATATTTT.

V and J are TRBV28 and TRBJ1-2; no firm D call. The germline CDR1 and CDR2 sequences are MDHEN and SYDVKM. The V end lost 6 bases, the J end lost 3 bases, and 14 bases lay between the germline ends. The CDR3 totals 14 residues. The DNA of the CDR3 is TGTGCCAGCAGCCTAGAAGCCGTTCACTATGGCTACACCTTC. It specifies CASSLEAVHYGYTF.

This chain connects TRBV9 to TRBJ1-5; 8 nucleotides match TRBD1. CDR3 size: 15 residues. With 0 bases clipped from V and 5 bases from J, the junction kept 4 bases outside the gene matches. Germline loops: CDR1 SGDLS, CDR2 YYNGEE. CDR3 protein: CASSVGTGKDQPQHF. The DNA for the CDR3 is TGTGCCAGCAGCGTAGGGACAGGGAAGGATCAGCCCCAGCATTTT.

This clone was seen a few times. V and J are TRBV14 and TRBJ2-7; D gene ambiguous. The CDR3 totals 14 residues. Looked up from germline, CDR1 is SGHDN and CDR2 is FVKESK. V was trimmed by 3 bases and J by 5 bases, leaving 14 bases between them. The CDR3 DNA sequence: TGTGCCAGCAGCCAGTTTAGGGCCTGGGACGAGCAGTACTTC. Translating gives CASSQFRAWDEQYF.

This clone is termed medium-sized. The chain uses TRBV7-2 and TRBJ1-5; D unclear. The CDR3 spans 13 residues. From germline, CDR1 is SGHTA and CDR2 FQGNSA. Trimming stripped 5 bases from V and 9 bases from J, with 14 bases between. Written as DNA, the CDR3 is TGTGCCAGCAGCCAAGAGGCGGAGGCGCCCCAGCATTTT. This codes for CASSQEAEAPQHF.

A few counts support this clone. V usage is TRBV11-2 and J usage is TRBJ1-4, with TRBD1 identical over 12 bases. V was clipped by 5 bases and J by 8 bases; unmatched bases: 6. The CDR3 totals 15 residues. Germline V CDR1 and CDR2: SGHAT, FQNNGV. DNA of the CDR3: TGTGCCAGCAGCAGAGACGGGACAGGGGGCGAAAAACTGTTTTTT. Translated: CASSRDGTGGEKLFF.

The chain employs TRBV20-1 and TRBJ1-1; D not certain. V was trimmed by 7 bases and J by 0 bases, leaving 6 bases between them. Per germline, CDR1 DFQATT and CDR2 SNEGSKA (reference sequence). This CDR3 has 11 amino acids. The CDR3 DNA is TGCAGTGGGCACTTGAACACTGAAGCTTTCTTT. Amino acid sequence: CSGHLNTEAFF.

The rearrangement links TRBV14 to TRBJ2-1; weak D call: TRBD2 (5 bases). This CDR3 has 13 amino acids. V was cut by 1 base and J by 5 bases, with 6 bases left in between. The germline V gene has CDR1 SGHDN and CDR2 FVKESK. CDR3 sequence reads: CASSQGGNNEQFF. The DNA for the CDR3 is TGTGCCAGCAGCCAAGGAGGGAACAATGAGCAGTTCTTC.

V gene TRBV4-1 combines with J gene TRBJ2-7; 11 nucleotides align to TRBD2. Trimming cost V 0 bases and J 4 bases; bases outside gene matches: 5. Germline V gene data show CDR1 as MGHRA and CDR2 as YSYEKL. CDR3 length: 16 amino acids. In nucleotides, the CDR3 is TGCGCCAGCAGCCAAGAAGGGACTAGCGGAGGGTACGAGCAGTACTTC. Its protein product is CASSQEGTSGGYEQYF.

The chain links TRBV6-5 to TRBJ2-3; unclear D gene. Trimming removed 10 bases at V and 1 base at J, with 18 bases between. Germline assignment: CDR1 MNHEY and CDR2 SVGAGI. The CDR3 extends over 15 amino acids. The CDR3 region has the DNA TGTGCCACCCGGTGGGCCCCAACTGGCACAGATACGCAGTATTTT. This gives the protein CATRWAPTGTDTQYF.

This rearrangement joins TRBV7-2 to TRBJ1-4, with TRBD1 matching over 8 bases. V was pared by 6 bases and J by 10 bases, with 4 bases of the junction left unmatched. From germline, CDR1 is SGHTA and CDR2 FQGNSA. The CDR3 totals 12 residues. The CDR3 DNA sequence: TGTGCCAGCAGACCTACAGGGGGAAAACTGTTTTTT. Translated, it gives CASRPTGGKLFF.